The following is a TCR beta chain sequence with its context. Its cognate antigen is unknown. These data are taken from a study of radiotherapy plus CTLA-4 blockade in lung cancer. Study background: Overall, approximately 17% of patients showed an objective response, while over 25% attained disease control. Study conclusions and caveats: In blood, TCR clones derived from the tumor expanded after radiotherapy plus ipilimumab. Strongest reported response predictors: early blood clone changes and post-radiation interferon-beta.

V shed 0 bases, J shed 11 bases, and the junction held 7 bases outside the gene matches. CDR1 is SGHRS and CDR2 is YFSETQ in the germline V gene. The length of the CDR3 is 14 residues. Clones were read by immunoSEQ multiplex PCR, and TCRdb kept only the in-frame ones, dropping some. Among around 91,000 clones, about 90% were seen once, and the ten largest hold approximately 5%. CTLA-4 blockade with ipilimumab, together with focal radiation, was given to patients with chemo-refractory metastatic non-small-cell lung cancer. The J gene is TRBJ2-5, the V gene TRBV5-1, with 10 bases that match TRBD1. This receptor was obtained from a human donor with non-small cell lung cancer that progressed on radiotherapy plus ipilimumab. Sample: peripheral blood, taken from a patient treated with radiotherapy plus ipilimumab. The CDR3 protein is CASSLGQGAREQYF. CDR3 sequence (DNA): TGCGCCAGCAGCTTGGGACAGGGGGCGAGGGAGCAGTACTTC.